The 26 T cell receptor beta chains given below trace back to one sample, sequenced in a study of graft-versus-host responses after intestinal transplantation. Repertoires were generated with immunoSEQ multiplex PCR, while TCRdb's copy carries only in-frame clones and drops some. The data show some 10,000 clones, with roughly 30% seen just once and approximately 3.5% held by the top ten. This specimen was alloreactive CD4+ T cells from a mixed lymphocyte reaction culture, taken before intestinal transplant. Subset specified: CFSE-low proliferating T cells sorted from approximately 6-day pre-transplant mixed lymphocyte reaction (GvH or HvG direction). These receptor sequences come from a human patient who received an intestinal transplant.

The table lists this clone with a few counts. The chain recombines TRBV4-3 with TRBJ2-7; D possibly corresponds to TRBD2 (6 bases). Trimming took off 3 bases at V and 3 bases at J, with 15 bases between the two ends. CDR1 LGHNA and CDR2 YSLEER come from the germline V gene. This CDR3 has 15 amino acids. The DNA for the CDR3 is TGCGCCAGCAGCCAGGGGCCGCGGGACGGCTACGAGCAGTACTTC. It codes for CASSQGPRDGYEQYF.

By share, this clone counts as medium-sized. The chain uses TRBV28 and TRBJ1-2; D gene ambiguous. The CDR3 spans 15 residues. Per the germline V gene, CDR1 is MDHEN and CDR2 is SYDVKM. Trimming took off 3 bases at V and 4 bases at J, with 15 bases between the two ends. CDR3 region: CASSLPVATIYGYTF. CDR3 nucleotide sequence: TGTGCCAGCAGTTTGCCCGTGGCCACGATCTATGGCTACACCTTC.

The V gene is TRBV19, the J gene TRBJ1-1, with a tentative D call TRBD1 (5 bases). Germline-derived CDR1 and CDR2 are LNHDA and SQIVND (reference sequence). This CDR3 region has 15 residues. V dropped 6 bases and J dropped 3 bases, with 17 bases sitting between them. CDR3 region: CASRTHGGLDTEAFF. CDR3 coding DNA: TGTGCCAGTAGAACCCACGGGGGGTTGGACACTGAAGCTTTCTTT.

This clone has just a few counts. One junction end disagrees with the germline gene, perhaps due to a read error. The chain recombines TRBV7-6 with TRBJ2-1; D is perhaps TRBD1 or TRBD2 (5 bases each). Germline CDR1 and CDR2: SGHVS and FNYEAQ. The CDR3 is 14 residues long. CDR3 residues: CASSESQGGGEQFF. For the CDR3, the DNA is TGTGCTAGCAGCGAATCCCAGGGTGGGGGTGAGCAGTTCTTC. Full variable domain (remainder filled in from reference TRBV7-6 and TRBJ2-1): GAGVSQSPRYKVTKRGQDVALRCDPISGHVSLYWYRQALGQGPEFLTYFNYEAQQDKSGLPNDRFSAERPEGSISTLTIQRTEQRDSAMYRCASSESQGGGEQFFGPGTRLTVL.

This chain uses TRBV13 with TRBJ2-2; 11 nucleotides align to TRBD2. Germline CDR1 PRHDT, CDR2 FYEKMQ (reference sequence). The CDR3 totals 16 residues. Germline trimming cut 3 bases from V and 5 bases from J; bases unmatched to any gene: 5. Here the CDR3 reads CASSFRLAGSTGELFF. The CDR3 DNA reads as TGTGCCAGCAGCTTCCGACTAGCGGGAAGTACCGGGGAGCTGTTTTTT. Together with reference TRBV13 and TRBJ2-2, the CDR3 gives the full variable domain: AAGVIQSPRHLIKEKRETATLKCYPIPRHDTVYWYQQGPGQDPQFLISFYEKMQSDKGSIPDRFSAQQFSDYHSELNMSSLELGDSALYFCASSFRLAGSTGELFFGEGSRLTVL.

This clone was detected only a few times. The J gene is TRBJ2-7, the V gene TRBV7-9; 10 positions agree with TRBD1. With V trimmed by 5 bases and J by 4 bases, 11 bases remained unmatched. The germline CDR1 and CDR2 sequences are SEHNR and FQNEAQ (reference sequence). The CDR3 is 16 amino acids. The CDR3 region is CASSPSPRQGAYEQYF. Written as DNA, the CDR3 is TGTGCCAGCAGCCCCTCCCCGAGACAGGGGGCATACGAGCAGTACTTC.

The chain joins TRBV7-9 to TRBJ2-5; D is tentatively TRBD1 or TRBD2 (5 bases each). The CDR3 has 14 residues. Germline V gene sequence: CDR1 SEHNR, CDR2 FQNEAQ (reference sequence). Trimming removed 5 bases from V and 1 base from J, with 11 bases in between. The CDR3 sequence: CASSITRGQETQYF. CDR3 sequence (DNA): TGTGCCAGCAGCATAACTAGGGGCCAAGAGACCCAGTACTTC. Full variable domain (outside the CDR3, taken from reference TRBV7-9 and TRBJ2-5): DTGVSQNPRHKITKRGQNVTFRCDPISEHNRLYWYRQTLGQGPEFLTYFQNEAQLEKSRLLSDRFSAERPKGSFSTLEIQRTEQGDSAMYLCASSITRGQETQYFGPGTRLLVL.

The rearrangement uses TRBV5-6 and TRBJ2-5; D may be TRBD2 (5 bases). Judging by the DNA end, TRBJ2-7 fits better; the J call may be wrong. The CDR3 spans 16 residues. CDR1 SGHDT and CDR2 YYEEEE come from the germline V gene. This CDR3 is CASSLGPAANTCEQYF. CDR3 nucleotide sequence: TGTGCCAGCAGCTTAGGTCCAGCGGCTAATACCTGCGAGCAGTACTTC.

Judged by abundance, this clone is medium-sized (0.01 to 0.1%). The V call is TRBV5-1, the J call TRBJ1-1; 11 bases agree with TRBD1. The CDR3 has 15 residues. In germline, CDR1 is SGHRS, CDR2 YFSETQ. The ends lost 3 bases at V and 2 bases at J; junction bases unmatched: 3. The CDR3 DNA follows: TGCGCCAGCAGCTCCGGGACAGGGGGAAACACTGAAGCTTTCTTT. It is translated as CASSSGTGGNTEAFF.

This rearrangement joins TRBV4-1 to TRBJ2-2, with TRBD2 identical over 13 bases. The CDR3 loop spans 17 amino acids. V gave up 0 bases and J gave up 7 bases; unmatched junction bases: 5. Germline V gene sequence: CDR1 MGHRA, CDR2 YSYEKL. As DNA, the CDR3 is TGCGCCAGCAGCCAAGAACTAGCGGGAGGGCCTAGCGGGGAGCTGTTTTTT. Residues: CASSQELAGGPSGELFF.

The chain carries TRBV15 and TRBJ1-2; the D gene is possibly TRBD1 (5 bases). V was clipped by 0 bases and J by 8 bases, with 13 bases between them. CDR1 is LNHNV, CDR2 YYDKDF, per germline (reference sequence). The length of the CDR3 is 14 residues. Here the CDR3 DNA reads TGTGCCACCAGCAGAGATCGAGGGGTTTGGGGCTACACCTTC. It is translated as CATSRDRGVWGYTF.

The chain joins TRBV14 to TRBJ2-7, with D uncertain. This CDR3 region has 14 residues. V gave up 0 bases and J gave up 1 base, with 7 bases separating them. Germline lookup yields CDR1 SGHDN and CDR2 FVKESK. The CDR3 region is CASSQESYSYEQYF. Here the CDR3 DNA reads TGTGCCAGCAGCCAAGAGTCATATTCCTACGAGCAGTACTTC.

V and J are TRBV11-2 and TRBJ1-1; the D is unclear. Germline CDR1 and CDR2: SGHAT and FQNNGV. The V gene lost 2 bases and the J gene lost 2 bases, with 6 bases spanning the gap. The CDR3 length is 13 residues. Written as DNA, the CDR3 is TGTGCCAGCAGCTTAAGGCTAAACACTGAAGCTTTCTTT. Translating gives CASSLRLNTEAFF.

This clone has a handful of counts. CDR3 nucleotides: TGTGCCAGCAGTTACGTAGCGGGAGACTACGAGCAGTACTTC. Protein: CASSYVAGDYEQYF. The rearrangement joins TRBV6-8 to TRBJ2-7; 9 bases fit TRBD2. This CDR3 contains 14 residues. CDR1 is MNHGY and CDR2 is SAAAGT in the germline V gene. Trimming removed 2 bases from V and 3 bases from J; junction bases left unmatched: 2.

This clone has more than one count but fewer than ten. This rearrangement joins TRBV15 to TRBJ2-3; D call uncertain. The ends were cut back, 0 bases at V and 5 bases at J, with 6 bases in the middle. CDR1 is LNHNV and CDR2 is YYDKDF in the germline V gene (reference sequence). The CDR3 covers 13 residues. CDR3 residues: CATSRDYRDTQYF. As DNA, the CDR3 is TGTGCCACCAGCAGAGATTACAGAGATACGCAGTATTTT.

V is TRBV4-1 and J is TRBJ2-5, with D maybe TRBD2 (6 bases). This CDR3 is 16 amino acids long. Germline CDR1 and CDR2: MGHRA and YSYEKL. Trimming removed 3 bases at V and 3 bases at J, with 17 bases between. The CDR3 sequence: CASSHFFGGEEETQYF. For the CDR3, the DNA is TGCGCCAGCAGCCACTTTTTTGGCGGGGAAGAAGAGACCCAGTACTTC.

This chain joins TRBV5-4 and TRBJ1-2; no definite D call. The CDR3 is made up of 11 amino acids. Trimming shortened V by 4 bases and J by 11 bases, and 12 bases separated the two germline ends. Germline CDR1 reads SGHNT; CDR2 reads YYREEE (reference sequence). The CDR3 spells CASSRKPGYTF. CDR3 nucleotide sequence: TGTGCCAGCAGCCGGAAACCAGGTTACACCTTC. The full variable domain, completed using reference TRBV5-4 and TRBJ1-2, is ETGVTQSPTHLIKTRGQQVTLRCSSQSGHNTVSWYQQALGQGPQFIFQYYREEENGRGNFPPRFSGLQFPNYSSELNVNALELDDSALYLCASSRKPGYTFGSGTRLTVV.

The chain combines TRBV6-8 with TRBJ1-2, with TRBD1 as a possible D gene (5 bases). This CDR3 has 14 residues. Trimming left V 2 bases short and J 4 bases short, with 11 bases between. From germline, CDR1 is MNHGY and CDR2 SAAAGT. CDR3 DNA sequence: TGTGCCAGCAGTTACGTCGGGGGGACCTATGGCTACACCTTC. This encodes CASSYVGGTYGYTF.

The chain couples TRBV6-5 to TRBJ2-5, with D possibly matching TRBD1 (5 bases). The J call may be wrong; the DNA end is better matched by TRBJ2-7. The CDR3 extends over 13 amino acids. The germline V gene encodes CDR1 MNHEY and CDR2 SVGAGI. CDR3 nucleotide sequence: TGTGCCAGCAGTGCACAGGTCCCCTACGAGCAGTACTTC. This encodes CASSAQVPYEQYF.

Only one count was recorded for this clone. The rearrangement links TRBV27 to TRBJ1-5, with 9 bases aligning to TRBD1. The CDR3 covers 14 residues. V lost 5 bases and J lost 7; bases outside the gene matches: 6. Germline loops: CDR1 MNHEY, CDR2 SMNVEV (reference sequence). The CDR3: CASSPGTGLQPQHF. CDR3 nucleotides: TGTGCCAGCAGTCCCGGGACAGGGCTCCAGCCCCAGCATTTT.

This clone occurred a few times. At one end the junction does not follow the germline gene, possibly because of a read error. This specimen includes other DNA sequences encoding the same CDR3. J is TRBJ1-1 and V is TRBV5-1; D is ambiguous. Per germline, CDR1 SGHRS and CDR2 YFSETQ. The CDR3 has 13 amino acids. In DNA, the CDR3 is TGTGCCAGCAGCTTGGCGATGGGGTCTGAAGCTTTCTTT. Residues: CASSLAMGSEAFF.

This sequence joins TRBV4-1 and TRBJ2-3, with D unclear. Per germline, CDR1 MGHRA and CDR2 YSYEKL. V was shortened by 4 bases and J by 4 bases, with 12 bases between the two germline ends. The CDR3 covers 14 residues. DNA of the CDR3: TGCGCCAGCAGCCCCCCGGGCAGACCAGATACGCAGTATTTT. Its translation is CASSPPGRPDTQYF.

This chain links TRBV6-6 with TRBJ2-3; unclear D gene. There are 14 residues in the CDR3. The germline V and J ends were trimmed by 2 bases and 2 bases, with 8 bases remaining between them. Germline V gives CDR1 MNHNY, CDR2 SVGAGI (reference sequence). The CDR3 coding sequence is TGTGCCAGCAGTTACGGGCCCTCCACAGATACGCAGTATTTT. It codes for CASSYGPSTDTQYF.

The chain carries TRBV27 and TRBJ1-5; a weak D match, TRBD1 (5 bases). Trimming stripped 6 bases from V and 4 bases from J, with 13 bases between. Germline V gene data show CDR1 as MNHEY and CDR2 as SMNVEV (reference sequence). This CDR3 is built from 14 residues. CDR3 sequence (DNA): TGTGCCAGCAGGTTCGGGTCAGGGAATCAGCCCCAGCATTTT. The encoded protein is CASRFGSGNQPQHF.

This clone was found a few times. V usage is TRBV2 and J usage is TRBJ2-1; 7 nucleotides agree with TRBD2. Germline V lookup: CDR1 SNHLY, CDR2 FYNNEI. V gave up 7 bases and J gave up 10 bases; unmatched junction bases: 13. The CDR3 runs to 14 residues. CDR3 in amino acids: CASIYWEGKEEQFF. For the CDR3, the DNA is TGTGCCAGCATCTATTGGGAGGGGAAAGAGGAGCAGTTCTTC. Full variable domain (rest looked up from reference TRBV2 and TRBJ2-1): EPEVTQTPSHQVTQMGQEVILRCVPISNHLYFYWYRQILGQKVEFLVSFYNNEISEKSEIFDDQFSVERPDGSNFTLKIRSTKLEDSAMYFCASIYWEGKEEQFFGPGTRLTVL.

This clone is deemed medium-sized (0.01 to 0.1%). The genes are TRBV19 and TRBJ2-7; D remains ambiguous. In germline, CDR1 is LNHDA, CDR2 SQIVND (reference sequence). The CDR3 covers 15 residues. With 1 base removed from V and 3 bases from J, the gap between germline ends came to 13 bases. CDR3 nucleotide sequence: TGTGCCAGTAGTATAGGCTCCACGCAGGACTACGAGCAGTACTTC. It codes for CASSIGSTQDYEQYF.